This T cell receptor (delta chain) was found in a study of gamma-delta T cells after stem cell transplantation. Germline trimming cut 3 bases from V and 0 bases from J; bases unmatched to any gene: 4. Germline CDR1 reads GEAIGNYY; CDR2 reads EKD. The CDR3 runs to 15 residues. TCRdb fed the RT-PCR reads into CATT to redo clone calling. Among about 1,700 delta-chain clones listed, approximately 43% were seen once. The count of this clone is one. Sample: gamma-delta T cells. This chain connects TRDV2 to TRDJ1; TRDD3 agrees at 9 bases. The source is a human donor. It is not recorded whose cells these are; they may come from a transplant donor. The CDR3 here is CACDFLGDHTDKLIF. In DNA, the CDR3 is TGTGCCTGTGACTTTCTGGGGGATCACACCGATAAACTCATCTTT.